A selection of T cell receptor beta chains follows, all from one sample in a study of OX40 agonist ivuxolimab in advanced cancers. Produced via immunoSEQ multiplex PCR; TCRdb's table is partial and in-frame only. The table includes 50,000 to 60,000 clones, 80% to 90% detected once. The sample was CD4+ or CD8+ T cells sorted from blood, taken in a trial of the OX40 agonist ivuxolimab. The receptors were gathered from an adult with an advanced solid tumor such as melanoma, head and neck, liver or kidney cancer. CDR3s include the opening cysteine and the closing phenylalanine or tryptophan. The D gene is left open where the match is weak.

j_call v_call d_call cdr3_nt cdr3_aa
TRBJ2-7 TRBV4-2 TRBD1 TGTGCCAGCAGCCAGACCCTAGGACAGGACGAGCAGTACTTC CASSQTLGQDEQYF
TRBJ1-3 TRBV4-1 . TGCGCCAGCAGCCAAGAAAGGTCTGGAAACACCATATATTTT CASSQERSGNTIYF
TRBJ2-3 TRBV4-2 TRBD2 TGTGCCAGCAGCTTCGGACTAGCGGGACCTGTGGAGCTAACACTTTTT CASSFGLAGPVELTLF
TRBJ2-1 TRBV7-9 . TGTGCCAGCAGCTCAACCCGTCTAGCGCCCAGCGACAATGAGCAGTTCTTC CASSSTRLAPSDNEQFF
TRBJ2-3 TRBV9 . TGTGCCAGCAGCGTAGGGAACTACACAGATACGCAGTATTTT CASSVGNYTDTQYF
TRBJ1-1 TRBV2 . TGTGCCAGTCGAAAGGGGGGGGCAGTCGGCACTGAAGCTTTCTTT CASRKGGAVGTEAFF
TRBJ1-1 TRBV5-1 . TGCGCCAGCACTGGGGAGGGGAACACTGAAGCTTTCTTT CASTGEGNTEAFF
TRBJ1-1 TRBV4-2 . TGTGCCAGCAGCCAACAACAACAGGGAAGGATAAAAAACACTGAAGCTTTCTTT CASSQQQQGRIKNTEAFF
TRBJ2-3 TRBV13 . TGTGCCAGCAGCTTGGGACCTATAGATACGCAGTATTTT CASSLGPIDTQYF
TRBJ1-1 TRBV13 . TGTGCCAGCAGCTTAGTGGGCACTGAAGCTTTCTTT CASSLVGTEAFF
TRBJ2-3 TRBV7-9 . TGTGCCAGCAGCCATTCTAGCACAGATACGCAGTATTTT CASSHSSTDTQYF
TRBJ1-1 TRBV5-8 . TGTGCCAGCACTACGGGGCGCGTCTCTGAAGCTTTCTTT CASTTGRVSEAFF
TRBJ1-2 TRBV21-1 . TGTGCCAGCATCTCCGGGAAGAAGCATGGCTACACCTTC CASISGKKHGYTF
TRBJ2-7 TRBV4-1 . TGCGCCAGCAGCCAAGATCGGGCGGGCGAGCAGTACTTC CASSQDRAGEQYF
TRBJ1-2 TRBV7-2 TRBD1 TGTGCCAGCAGCTTAGACAGGGGCCCTGGCTACACCTTC CASSLDRGPGYTF
TRBJ2-7 TRBV6-6 . TGTGCCAGCAGGCAAGGCGTCTACGAGCAGTACTTC CASRQGVYEQYF